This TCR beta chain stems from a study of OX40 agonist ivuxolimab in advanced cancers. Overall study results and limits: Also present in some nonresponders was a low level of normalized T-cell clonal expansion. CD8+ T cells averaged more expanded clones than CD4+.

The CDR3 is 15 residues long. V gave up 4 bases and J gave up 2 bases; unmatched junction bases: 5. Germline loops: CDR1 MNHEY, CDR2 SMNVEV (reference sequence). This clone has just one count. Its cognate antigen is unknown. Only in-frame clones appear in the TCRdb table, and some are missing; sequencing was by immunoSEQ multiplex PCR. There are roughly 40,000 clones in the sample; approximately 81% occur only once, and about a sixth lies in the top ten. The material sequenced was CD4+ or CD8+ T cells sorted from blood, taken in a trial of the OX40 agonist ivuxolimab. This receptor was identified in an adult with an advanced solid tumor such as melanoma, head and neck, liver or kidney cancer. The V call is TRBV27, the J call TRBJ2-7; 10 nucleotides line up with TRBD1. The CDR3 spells CASSSPGQGTYEQYF. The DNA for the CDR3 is TGTGCCAGCAGTTCACCGGGACAGGGGACCTACGAGCAGTACTTC.